The 30 T cell receptor beta chains below all came from one sample that was sequenced in a study of control samples from healthy donors and cancer patients. Clones were sequenced by immunoSEQ multiplex PCR, and TCRdb holds only the in-frame ones, with some missing. The repertoire holds some 130,000 clones, with roughly 92% as singletons. The specimen sequenced was blood. The receptors derive from a man aged 18 to 29 in good health.

The chain carries TRBV6-4 and TRBJ2-5; 12 nucleotides match TRBD2. The V gene end was trimmed by 4 bases and the J gene end by 5 bases; junction bases not matched to a gene: 5. The CDR3 has 15 amino acids. Germline lookup yields CDR1 MRHNA and CDR2 SNTAGT. CDR3 in DNA: TGTGCCAGCAGTGCTAGCGGGGGGGCCGTGGAGACCCAGTACTTC. Its protein is CASSASGGAVETQYF.

This clone has only one observation. This chain uses TRBV29-1 with TRBJ2-7; D not resolved. The CDR3 is made up of 12 amino acids. Trimming pared 1 base from V and 2 bases from J, leaving 6 bases between. Per germline, CDR1 SQVTM and CDR2 ANQGSEA. The CDR3 sequence: CSVEGAPYEQYF. The CDR3 DNA reads as TGCAGCGTTGAAGGGGCCCCCTACGAGCAGTACTTC.

This clone has just one count. Other DNA sequences within the sample encode an identical CDR3. The V call is TRBV9, the J call TRBJ1-5, with TRBD1 matching 8 bases. The CDR3 has 15 residues. V shed 3 bases, J shed 1 base, and the junction held 3 bases outside the gene matches. The germline V gene has CDR1 SGDLS and CDR2 YYNGEE. The CDR3 bases are TGTGCCAGCAGCGCAGGGGGCGGGAGCAATCAGCCCCAGCATTTT. The encoded protein is CASSAGGGSNQPQHF.

Comments on this clone: The same CDR3 is also encoded by other DNA sequences in this sample. The V gene is TRBV6-5, the J gene TRBJ2-2; D is unclear. Trimming removed 5 bases at V and 2 bases at J, with 3 bases between. From germline, CDR1 is MNHEY and CDR2 SVGAGI. The CDR3 spans 12 residues. DNA for the CDR3: TGTGCCAGCAGTCGTAACACCGGGGAGCTGTTTTTT. Translation: CASSRNTGELFF.

CDR3 DNA sequence: TGCAGCGTTGTTTTTAGCTGGAATCAGCCCCAGCATTTT. Amino acids: CSVVFSWNQPQHF. The V call is TRBV29-1, the J call TRBJ1-5; D unresolved. CDR3 length: 13 residues. Trimming removed 4 bases from V and 4 bases from J, with 11 bases in between. Looked up from germline, CDR1 is SQVTM and CDR2 is ANQGSEA. Using reference TRBV29-1 and TRBJ1-5 for the parts outside the CDR3, the full variable domain is SAVISQKPSRDICQRGTSLTIQCQVDSQVTMMFWYRQQPGQSLTLIATANQGSEATYESGFVIDKFPISRPNLTFSTLTVSNMSPEDSSIYLCSVVFSWNQPQHFGDGTRLSIL.

This rearrangement joins TRBV4-1 to TRBJ1-1; D gene unclear. V lost 7 bases, J lost 4 bases, and 13 bases lay in between. The CDR3 has 13 amino acids. From germline, CDR1 is MGHRA and CDR2 YSYEKL. For the CDR3, the DNA is TGCGCCAGCACACTGGACGGGTTCACTGAAGCTTTCTTT. This sequence encodes CASTLDGFTEAFF.

The V gene is TRBV18, the J gene TRBJ2-7; TRBD1 matches at 10 bases. Germline V gene data show CDR1 as KGHSH and CDR2 as LQKENI. With 5 bases clipped from V and 7 bases from J, the junction kept 8 bases outside the gene matches. The CDR3 loop spans 14 amino acids. CDR3 sequence reads: CASSAGDRGQEQYF. As DNA, the CDR3 is TGTGCCAGCTCAGCCGGAGACAGGGGGCAAGAGCAGTACTTC.

The chain combines TRBV19 with TRBJ1-2; the match to TRBD1 covers 7 bases. Unmatched junction bases numbered 13, after V lost 5 bases and J lost 4 bases. Germline assignment: CDR1 LNHDA and CDR2 SQIVND (reference sequence). The length of the CDR3 is 16 residues. CDR3 coding DNA: TGTGCCAGTAGTTCTCGGGACAGCTTCCTTTTCTATGGCTACACCTTC. It specifies CASSSRDSFLFYGYTF.

The chain has TRBV27 and TRBJ1-2; 7 bases map to TRBD1. V shed 3 bases and J 3 bases; nucleotides not matched to a gene: 4. CDR3 size: 14 residues. CDR1 and CDR2 from the germline V gene are MNHEY and SMNVEV (reference sequence). CDR3 DNA: TGTGCCAGCAGTTTGGACAGGTTGGACTATGGCTACACCTTC. This translates into CASSLDRLDYGYTF.

The rearrangement links TRBV9 to TRBJ2-2; 8 nucleotides line up with TRBD2. Germline CDR1 SGDLS, CDR2 YYNGEE. This CDR3 has 16 residues. V lost 4 bases and J lost 1; bases outside the gene matches: 6. The chain's CDR3 is CASSPTAGGNTGELFF. CDR3 in DNA: TGTGCCAGCAGCCCCACCGCGGGGGGGAACACCGGGGAGCTGTTTTTT.

The chain combines TRBV4-2 with TRBJ1-1; no firm D call. Germline V gene sequence: CDR1 LGHNA, CDR2 YNFKEQ. The CDR3 is 13 amino acids. Trimming removed 4 bases from V and 8 bases from J, with 14 bases in between. This CDR3 reads CASSLYQAREAFF. The CDR3, as DNA: TGTGCCAGCAGCCTGTACCAGGCCCGAGAAGCTTTCTTT.

On this clone: Other DNA sequences from this sample encode an identical CDR3 as well. The J gene is TRBJ2-1, the V gene TRBV3-1 (or the pseudogene TRBV3-2); 7 bases are shared with TRBD2. The CDR3 has 15 residues. Per the germline V gene, CDR1 is LGHDT and CDR2 is YNNKEL (reference sequence). After removal of 4 bases from V and 4 bases from J, the junction contained 7 bases not matched to a gene. For the CDR3, the DNA is TGTGCCAGCAGCCCCCAGCGGGGCATTTACAATGAGCAGTTCTTC. Its translation is CASSPQRGIYNEQFF.

In DNA, the CDR3 is TGTGCCAGCATAGGGCAGAACACTGAAGCTTTCTTT. Its protein is CASIGQNTEAFF. This chain connects TRBV2 to TRBJ1-1; D is undetermined. The germline CDR1 and CDR2 sequences are SNHLY and FYNNEI. The V end lost 7 bases, the J end lost 1 base, and 7 bases lay between the germline ends. The CDR3 totals 12 residues.

This clone was observed a single time. The chain combines TRBV6-5 with TRBJ1-1; D remains ambiguous. V lost 4 bases and J lost 8, with 8 bases in between. The CDR3 has 11 amino acids. Germline V gives CDR1 MNHEY, CDR2 SVGAGI. The CDR3 reads CASSSRREAFF. In DNA form, the CDR3 reads TGTGCCAGCAGTTCAAGACGGGAAGCTTTCTTT.

The chain combines TRBV2 with TRBJ1-1; 8 bases map to TRBD1. V lost 3 bases, J lost 8 bases, and 2 bases stayed unmatched. The germline gives CDR1 SNHLY, CDR2 FYNNEI. The CDR3 has 12 amino acids. This chain's CDR3 is CASSDRGREAFF. The CDR3 coding sequence is TGTGCCAGCAGTGACAGGGGGCGCGAAGCTTTCTTT. The complete variable domain, with remaining parts taken from reference TRBV2 and TRBJ1-1, reads EPEVTQTPSHQVTQMGQEVILRCVPISNHLYFYWYRQILGQKVEFLVSFYNNEISEKSEIFDDQFSVERPDGSNFTLKIRSTKLEDSAMYFCASSDRGREAFFGQGTRLTVV.

This CDR3 reads CASSSGQGNNSPLHF. CDR3 sequence (DNA): TGTGCCAGCAGCTCGGGACAGGGTAATAATTCACCCCTCCACTTT. The genes are TRBV7-9 and TRBJ1-6, with 9 bases that match TRBD1. Germline CDR1 reads SEHNR; CDR2 reads FQNEAQ (reference sequence). The CDR3 covers 15 residues. J was trimmed by 5 bases and V by 4 bases; bases with no gene match: 3. The full variable domain, completed using reference TRBV7-9 and TRBJ1-6, is DTGVSQNPRHKITKRGQNVTFRCDPISEHNRLYWYRQTLGQGPEFLTYFQNEAQLEKSRLLSDRFSAERPKGSFSTLEIQRTEQGDSAMYLCASSSGQGNNSPLHFGNGTRLTVT.

V is TRBV4-1 and J is TRBJ2-2, with TRBD1 as a possible D gene (6 bases). The CDR3 extends over 14 amino acids. Germline loops: CDR1 MGHRA, CDR2 YSYEKL. The V and J ends lost 5 bases and 2 bases respectively, with 9 bases between them. The chain's CDR3 is CASSLQGNTGELFF. In DNA form, the CDR3 reads TGCGCCAGCAGCTTACAGGGCAACACCGGGGAGCTGTTTTTT.

The rearrangement joins TRBV2 to TRBJ1-5; 8 bases line up with TRBD1. Germline V gives CDR1 SNHLY, CDR2 FYNNEI. Germline trimming cut 5 bases from V and 1 base from J; bases unmatched to any gene: 7. CDR3 size: 16 residues. CDR3 DNA sequence: TGTGCCAGCAGTTCCTGGGACAGGCCCAGCAATCAGCCCCAGCATTTT. The encoded protein is CASSSWDRPSNQPQHF.

The chain couples TRBV18 to TRBJ1-4, with 9 bases matching TRBD1. V shed 4 bases and J 6 bases; nucleotides not matched to a gene: 3. CDR3 size: 14 residues. Looked up from germline, CDR1 is KGHSH and CDR2 is LQKENI. In DNA, the CDR3 is TGTGCCAGCTCACGGGACAGGGAAGATGAAAAACTGTTTTTT. Encoded protein: CASSRDREDEKLFF.

The chain links TRBV5-1 to TRBJ2-5; 10 positions match TRBD1. V lost 4 bases, J lost 3 bases, and 3 bases stayed unmatched. There are 14 residues in the CDR3. Germline values: CDR1 SGHRS, CDR2 YFSETQ. The CDR3, as DNA: TGCGCCAGCAGCATTGGGACAGGGGAAGAGACCCAGTACTTC. Protein sequence: CASSIGTGEETQYF. Variable domain in full (rest from reference TRBV5-1 and TRBJ2-5): KAGVTQTPRYLIKTRGQQVTLSCSPISGHRSVSWYQQTPGQGLQFLFEYFSETQRNKGNFPGRFSGRQFSNSRSEMNVSTLELGDSALYLCASSIGTGEETQYFGPGTRLLVL.

CDR3 protein: CSVDTGYEQYF. DNA of the CDR3: TGCAGCGTTGATACGGGCTACGAGCAGTACTTC. The chain joins TRBV29-1 to TRBJ2-7, with D uncertain. The CDR3 runs to 11 residues. Germline CDR1 and CDR2: SQVTM and ANQGSEA. V lost 3 bases and J lost 3, with 6 bases in between.

With respect to this clone: Within the sample, other DNA sequences also encode this same CDR3. The chain couples TRBV11-2 to TRBJ2-1; the D is unclear. The CDR3 extends over 12 amino acids. From germline, CDR1 is SGHAT and CDR2 FQNNGV. The ends were cut back, 5 bases at V and 15 bases at J, with 17 bases in the middle. The CDR3 sequence: CASSPRRESPFF. The DNA for the CDR3 is TGTGCCAGCAGCCCCCGGCGAGAATCTCCGTTCTTC. The entire variable domain, with the rest obtained from reference TRBV11-2 and TRBJ2-1, is as follows: EAGVAQSPRYKIIEKRQSVAFWCNPISGHATLYWYQQILGQGPKLLIQFQNNGVVDDSQLPKDRFSAERLKGVDSTLKIQPAKLEDSAVYLCASSPRRESPFFGPGTRLTVL.

V usage is TRBV7-2 and J usage is TRBJ2-7, with D hard to call. V was shortened by 0 bases and J by 5 bases, with 11 bases between the two germline ends. CDR1 SGHTA and CDR2 FQGNSA come from the germline V gene. This CDR3 region has 14 residues. CDR3 in amino acids: CASSLAQPTNEQYF. The CDR3 DNA reads as TGTGCCAGCAGCTTAGCTCAGCCTACCAACGAGCAGTACTTC.

The chain's CDR3 is CASSRTEEIEAFF. The CDR3 DNA follows: TGTGCCAGCAGTAGGACAGAGGAAATTGAAGCTTTCTTT. The rearrangement joins TRBV2 to TRBJ1-1, with D possibly being TRBD1 (6 bases). The germline CDR1 and CDR2 sequences are SNHLY and FYNNEI. The CDR3 length is 13 residues. Trimming left V 5 bases short and J 7 bases short, with 14 bases between.

The gene calls are TRBV6-4 and TRBJ2-7; perhaps TRBD2 as D (6 bases). Germline values: CDR1 MRHNA, CDR2 SNTAGT. This CDR3 comprises 13 residues. With 8 bases removed from V and 2 bases from J, the gap between germline ends came to 13 bases. The CDR3 reads CASSPGLPYEQYF. The CDR3 nucleotides are TGTGCCAGCTCTCCGGGACTTCCCTACGAGCAGTACTTC.

This chain links TRBV11-3 with TRBJ2-1; the D gene could be TRBD1 or TRBD2 (5 bases each). The V end was cut by 3 bases, the J end by 12 bases, with 12 bases between. The CDR3 extends over 12 amino acids. Germline CDR1 and CDR2: SGHNT and YENEEA. CDR3 nucleotide sequence: TGTGCCAGCAGCTTTAGGGACCAGCCGCAGTTCTTC. Amino acids: CASSFRDQPQFF.

The V and J genes are TRBV3-1 (or the pseudogene TRBV3-2) and TRBJ1-1; D gene unclear. The CDR3 is 14 residues long. Germline V gene lookup returns CDR1 LGHDT and CDR2 YNNKEL (reference sequence). Deletions cut 3 bases from V and 0 bases from J, with 8 bases between. In DNA, the CDR3 is TGTGCCAGCAGCCAGTCTCCTATGAACACTGAAGCTTTCTTT. It specifies CASSQSPMNTEAFF.

The chain carries TRBV10-3 and TRBJ2-7, with a tentative D call TRBD1 (5 bases). CDR3 length: 14 residues. CDR1 ENHRY and CDR2 SYGVKD come from the germline V gene. Trimming left V 10 bases short and J 2 bases short, with 18 bases between. CDR3: CATHQGLGAYEQYF. The CDR3 DNA is TGTGCCACACACCAGGGCCTTGGGGCCTACGAGCAGTACTTC.

This chain links TRBV3-1 (or the pseudogene TRBV3-2) with TRBJ2-4; D possibly uses TRBD1 or TRBD2 (5 bases each). In germline, CDR1 is LGHDT, CDR2 YNNKEL (reference sequence). The germline V and J ends were trimmed by 4 bases and 7 bases, with 17 bases remaining between them. This CDR3 has 15 residues. The CDR3 DNA sequence: TGTGCCAGCAGCCGCATCGGGACGGAGGCGAACATTCAGTACTTC. It codes for CASSRIGTEANIQYF.

J is TRBJ1-1 and V is TRBV7-9, with 8 bases identical to TRBD1. There are 17 residues in the CDR3. With V trimmed by 2 bases and J by 1 base, 9 bases remained unmatched. Germline loops: CDR1 SEHNR, CDR2 FQNEAQ (reference sequence). CDR3 region: CASSLRSRGLQNTEAFF. The CDR3 DNA sequence: TGTGCCAGCAGCTTACGGTCCAGGGGGCTCCAGAACACTGAAGCTTTCTTT.